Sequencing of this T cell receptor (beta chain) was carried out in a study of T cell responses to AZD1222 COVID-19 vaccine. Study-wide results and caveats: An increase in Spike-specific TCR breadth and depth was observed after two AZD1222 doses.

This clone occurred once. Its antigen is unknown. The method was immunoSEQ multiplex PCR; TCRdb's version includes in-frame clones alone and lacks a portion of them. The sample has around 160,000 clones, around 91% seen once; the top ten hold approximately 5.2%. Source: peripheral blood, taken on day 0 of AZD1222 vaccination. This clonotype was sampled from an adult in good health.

The CDR3 DNA is TGTGCCATCAGTGCGACCAATCAGCCCCAGCATTTT. As protein: CAISATNQPQHF. The V gene is TRBV10-3, the J gene TRBJ1-5; D unclear. Trimming shortened V by 4 bases and J by 3 bases, and 4 bases separated the two germline ends. This CDR3 region has 12 residues. The V gene's germline CDR1 is ENHRY and CDR2 SYGVKD.